Listed here are 14 T cell receptor beta chains from one sample, sequenced in a study of T cell repertoires in cytomegalovirus infection. Using its own MiXCR run on the reads, TCRdb lists one record per CDR3 protein. In the table there are 310,000 or so distinct CDR3 sequences, 20% to 30% of which are singletons. The sample taken for sequencing was PBMCs. The receptors originated from a human donor in good health (CMV status not recorded). Some clones in this sample may be carry-over from other donors' samples.

This clonotype was observed at least ten times. The J gene is TRBJ1-5, the V gene TRBV7-2; 8 bases are shared with TRBD1. Germline CDR1 and CDR2: SGHTA and FQGNSA. The trim removed 4 bases at V and 1 base at J, leaving 6 bases unmatched. The CDR3 covers 16 residues. The CDR3 is CASSSGGWWSNQPQHF. CDR3 in DNA: TGTGCCAGCAGCTCAGGGGGCTGGTGGAGCAATCAGCCCCAGCATTTT.

This clonotype has a handful of counts. V gene TRBV28 combines with J gene TRBJ1-5, with D possibly matching TRBD1 (5 bases). The CDR3 totals 15 residues. The germline gives CDR1 MDHEN, CDR2 SYDVKM. Trimming took off 3 bases at V and 0 bases at J, with 9 bases between the two ends. The CDR3 region has the DNA TGTGCCAGCAGTTTCACAGGTTATAGCAATCAGCCCCAGCATTTT. It encodes CASSFTGYSNQPQHF.

This clonotype was picked up a small number of times. V usage is TRBV28 and J usage is TRBJ1-1; TRBD1 matches 9 bases. This CDR3 region has 13 residues. Unmatched junction bases numbered 7, after V lost 4 bases and J lost 10 bases. CDR1 and CDR2 from the germline V gene are MDHEN and SYDVKM. CDR3: CASSSGQGQGAFF. Written as DNA, the CDR3 is TGTGCCAGCAGTTCGGGACAGGGCCAGGGAGCTTTCTTT. Filled out from reference TRBV28 and TRBJ1-1, the complete variable domain reads DVKVTQSSRYLVKRTGEKVFLECVQDMDHENMFWYRQDPGLGLRLIYFSYDVKMKEKGDIPEGYSVSREKKERFSLILESASTNQTSMYLCASSSGQGQGAFFGQGTRLTVV.

The chain uses TRBV20-1 and TRBJ2-5; no reliable D call. The CDR3 length is 13 residues. With 6 bases removed from V and 0 bases from J, the gap between germline ends came to 11 bases. Germline-derived CDR1 and CDR2 are DFQATT and SNEGSKA (reference sequence). The CDR3 nucleotides read TGCAGTGCCGCCGTAACGGACCAAGAGACCCAGTACTTC. Its translation is CSAAVTDQETQYF.

Only a few counts were recorded for this clonotype. V gene TRBV23-1 combines with J gene TRBJ2-2, with TRBD2 identical over 8 bases. TRBV23-1 is reported as an ORF; its role is uncertain. CDR3 size: 19 residues. Trimming at V came to 7 bases and at J to 1 base, leaving 17 bases not matched to a gene. CDR3 residues: CASTPPKDGRAGNTGELFF. In DNA form, the CDR3 reads TGCGCCAGCACCCCTCCCAAAGACGGGAGGGCCGGGAACACCGGGGAGCTGTTTTTT.

The chain uses TRBV11-2 and TRBJ2-1, with TRBD2 matching over 7 bases. CDR1 is SGHAT and CDR2 is FQNNGV in the germline V gene. V shed 5 bases and J 0 bases; nucleotides not matched to a gene: 4. The CDR3 length is 15 residues. The DNA of the CDR3 is TGTGCCAGCAGCACCTCGGGGGGCTCCTACAATGAGCAGTTCTTC. Its protein is CASSTSGGSYNEQFF.

This clonotype has just a few counts. V is TRBV7-2 and J is TRBJ2-7; maybe TRBD2 (6 bases). This CDR3 has 18 amino acids. Germline-derived CDR1 and CDR2 are SGHTA and FQGNSA. V was cut by 6 bases and J by 2 bases, with 26 bases left in between. CDR3 amino acids: CASRPPPSGTHRPYEQYV. The CDR3, as DNA: TGTGCCAGCAGGCCCCCTCCTTCAGGGACTCATCGCCCCTACGAGCAGTACGTC.

The chain links TRBV28 to TRBJ2-7; a possible D gene is TRBD2 (6 bases). CDR1 MDHEN and CDR2 SYDVKM come from the germline V gene. V was pared by 4 bases and J by 6 bases, with 25 bases between. The CDR3 loop spans 17 amino acids. DNA of the CDR3: TGTGCCAGCAGTTCCTACCGCGGGGCTGCCCCTGATCTCGAGCAGTACTTC. The encoded protein is CASSSYRGAAPDLEQYF.

This rearrangement joins TRBV14 to TRBJ1-5, with D unclear. Between the trimmed V and J ends, which lost 4 bases and 0 bases, there was a span of 16 bases. This CDR3 region has 17 residues. The V gene's germline CDR1 is SGHDN and CDR2 FVKESK. The CDR3 region has the DNA TGTGCCAGCAGCCCAGGAGGGAGCGGGATTAGCAATCAGCCCCAGCATTTT. Translation: CASSPGGSGISNQPQHF.

The CDR3 region is CASSRISGREETQYF. DNA of the CDR3: TGTGCCAGCAGTCGGATTAGCGGGAGGGAGGAGACCCAGTACTTC. This chain joins TRBV7-3 and TRBJ2-5; 11 bases match TRBD2. Trimming cost V 6 bases and J 5 bases; bases outside gene matches: 8. The CDR3 has 15 residues. The V gene's germline CDR1 is SGHTA and CDR2 FQGTGA. The full variable domain, with the rest looked up from reference TRBV7-3 and TRBJ2-5, is GAGVSQTPSNKVTEKGKYVELRCDPISGHTALYWYRQSLGQGPEFLIYFQGTGAADDSGLPNDRFFAVRPEGSVSTLKIQRTERGDSAVYLCASSRISGREETQYFGPGTRLLVL.

The chain uses TRBV6-5 and TRBJ2-4, with D perhaps being TRBD1 or TRBD2 (6 bases each). Trimming took 5 bases from V and 7 from J, leaving 9 bases between them. The CDR3 consists of 12 residues. The germline V gene has CDR1 MNHEY and CDR2 SVGAGI. The CDR3 DNA follows: TGTGCCAGCAGTCAGGGGAGGAACATTCAGTACTTC. It specifies CASSQGRNIQYF.

V and J are TRBV10-3 and TRBJ2-1; D gene unclear. This CDR3 is 14 amino acids long. Trimming cost V 2 bases and J 1 base, with 6 bases left between them. Germline values: CDR1 ENHRY, CDR2 SYGVKD. In DNA, the CDR3 is TGTGCCATCAGTGAGCAGACTTCCTACAATGAGCAGTTCTTC. Residues: CAISEQTSYNEQFF.

A few counts support this clonotype. The chain recombines TRBV28 with TRBJ2-4, with 7 bases matching TRBD2. J gave up 2 bases and V 8 bases, and 6 bases lay outside the gene matches. Looked up from germline, CDR1 is MDHEN and CDR2 is SYDVKM. This CDR3 is 14 amino acids long. This CDR3 is CASRGGGTKNIQYF. The DNA of the CDR3 is TGTGCCAGCCGAGGCGGGGGTACCAAAAACATTCAGTACTTC.

This clonotype was observed a few times. This rearrangement joins TRBV7-9 to TRBJ2-3; 9 bases line up with TRBD1. Per germline, CDR1 SEHNR and CDR2 FQNEAQ (reference sequence). V lost 4 bases and J lost 6; bases outside the gene matches: 8. CDR3 length: 15 amino acids. The CDR3 loop is CASSSQGALYDTQYF. The CDR3 DNA reads as TGTGCCAGCAGCTCACAGGGGGCCTTGTATGATACGCAGTATTTT.